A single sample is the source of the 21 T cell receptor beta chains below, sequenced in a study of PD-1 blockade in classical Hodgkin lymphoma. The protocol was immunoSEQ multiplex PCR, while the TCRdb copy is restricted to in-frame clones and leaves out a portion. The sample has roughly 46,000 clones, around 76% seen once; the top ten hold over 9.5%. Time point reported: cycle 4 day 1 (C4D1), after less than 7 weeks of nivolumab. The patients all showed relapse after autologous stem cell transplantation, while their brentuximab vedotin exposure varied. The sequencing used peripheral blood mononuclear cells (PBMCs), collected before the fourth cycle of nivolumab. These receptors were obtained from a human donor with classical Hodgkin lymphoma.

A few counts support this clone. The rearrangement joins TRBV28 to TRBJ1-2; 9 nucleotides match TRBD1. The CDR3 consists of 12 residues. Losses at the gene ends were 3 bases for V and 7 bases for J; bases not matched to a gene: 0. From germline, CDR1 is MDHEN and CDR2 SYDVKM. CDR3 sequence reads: CASSLGQGGYTF. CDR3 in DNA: TGTGCCAGCAGTTTGGGACAGGGTGGCTACACCTTC.

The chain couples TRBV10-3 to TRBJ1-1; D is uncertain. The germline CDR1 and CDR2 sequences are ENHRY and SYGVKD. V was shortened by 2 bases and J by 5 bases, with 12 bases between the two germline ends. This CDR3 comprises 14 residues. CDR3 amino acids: CAISEPSRVTEAFF. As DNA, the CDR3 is TGTGCCATCAGTGAGCCCTCACGTGTGACTGAAGCTTTCTTT.

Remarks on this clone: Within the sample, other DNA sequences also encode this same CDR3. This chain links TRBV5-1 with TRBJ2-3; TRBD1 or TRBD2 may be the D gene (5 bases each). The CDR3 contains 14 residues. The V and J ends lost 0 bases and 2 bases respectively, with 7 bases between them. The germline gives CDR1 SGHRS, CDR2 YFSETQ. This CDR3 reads CASSLGGNTDTQYF. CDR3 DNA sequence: TGCGCCAGCAGCTTGGGGGGGAACACAGATACGCAGTATTTT.

This chain's CDR3 is CARSLCLSGYEQYF. The CDR3 DNA follows: TGTGCCAGAAGCTTGTGTCTCTCTGGCTACGAGCAGTACTTC. The genes are TRBV5-3 and TRBJ2-7; no clear D. TRBV5-3 is placed among ORFs of uncertain function. Between the trimmed V and J ends, which lost 1 base and 3 bases, there was a span of 11 bases. The CDR3 loop spans 14 amino acids.

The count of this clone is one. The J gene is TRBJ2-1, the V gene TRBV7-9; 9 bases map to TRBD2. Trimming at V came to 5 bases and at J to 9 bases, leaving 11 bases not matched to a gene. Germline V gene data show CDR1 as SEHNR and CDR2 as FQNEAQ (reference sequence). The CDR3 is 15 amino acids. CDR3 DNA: TGTGCCAGCAGCCCCACGGGACTAGCTTTAGGTGAGCAGTTCTTC. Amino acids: CASSPTGLALGEQFF.

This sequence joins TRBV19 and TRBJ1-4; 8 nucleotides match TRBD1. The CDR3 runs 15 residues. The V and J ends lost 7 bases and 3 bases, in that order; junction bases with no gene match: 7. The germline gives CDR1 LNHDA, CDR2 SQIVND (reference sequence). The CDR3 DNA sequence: TGTGCCAGTAAATCAGGGGGCGGGGCTAATGAAAAACTGTTTTTT. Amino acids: CASKSGGGANEKLFF. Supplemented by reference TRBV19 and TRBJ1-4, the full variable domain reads DGGITQSPKYLFRKEGQNVTLSCEQNLNHDAMYWYRQDPGQGLRLIYYSQIVNDFQKGDIAEGYSVSREKKESFPLTVTSAQKNPTAFYLCASKSGGGANEKLFFGSGTQLSVL.

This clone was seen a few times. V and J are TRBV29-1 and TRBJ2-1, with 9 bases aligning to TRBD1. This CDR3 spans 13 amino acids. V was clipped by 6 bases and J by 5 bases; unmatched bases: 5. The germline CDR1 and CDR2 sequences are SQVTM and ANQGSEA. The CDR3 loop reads CSVPGQGNNEQFF. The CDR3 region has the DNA TGCAGCGTACCGGGACAGGGCAACAATGAGCAGTTCTTC.

CDR3: CASSLTGVIYEQYF. DNA of the CDR3: TGTGCCAGCAGCTTGACAGGGGTCATCTACGAGCAGTACTTC. The chain employs TRBV7-3 and TRBJ2-7; 8 nucleotides align to TRBD1. The CDR3 has 14 residues. The trim removed 3 bases at V and 3 bases at J, leaving 4 bases unmatched. CDR1 and CDR2 (germline): SGHTA, FQGTGA.

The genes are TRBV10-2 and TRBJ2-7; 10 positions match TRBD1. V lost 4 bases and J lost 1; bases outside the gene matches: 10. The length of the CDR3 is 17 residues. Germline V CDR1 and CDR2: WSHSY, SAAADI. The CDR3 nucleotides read TGCGCCAGCAGTGGAGATGAGGGACAGGGGACGTCCTACGAGCAGTACTTC. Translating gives CASSGDEGQGTSYEQYF.

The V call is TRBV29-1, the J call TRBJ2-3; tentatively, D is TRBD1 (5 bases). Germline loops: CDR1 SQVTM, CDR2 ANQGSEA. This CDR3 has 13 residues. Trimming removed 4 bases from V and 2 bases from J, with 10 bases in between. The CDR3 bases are TGCAGCGTTGTGGGGCAATACACAGATACGCAGTATTTT. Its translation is CSVVGQYTDTQYF.

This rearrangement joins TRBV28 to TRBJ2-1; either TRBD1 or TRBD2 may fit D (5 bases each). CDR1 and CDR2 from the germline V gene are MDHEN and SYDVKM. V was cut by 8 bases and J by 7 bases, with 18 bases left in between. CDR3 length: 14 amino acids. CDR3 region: CASVSQGRGNEQFF. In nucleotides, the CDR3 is TGTGCCAGCGTGTCCCAGGGTAGAGGGAATGAGCAGTTCTTC.

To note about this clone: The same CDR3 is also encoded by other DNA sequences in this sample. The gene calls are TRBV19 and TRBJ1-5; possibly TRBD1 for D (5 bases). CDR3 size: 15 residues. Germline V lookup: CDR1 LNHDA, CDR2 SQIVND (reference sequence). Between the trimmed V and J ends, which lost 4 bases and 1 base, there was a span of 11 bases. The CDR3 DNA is TGTGCCAGTAGTAGACCGGGACGAAGCAATCAGCCCCAGCATTTT. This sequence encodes CASSRPGRSNQPQHF.

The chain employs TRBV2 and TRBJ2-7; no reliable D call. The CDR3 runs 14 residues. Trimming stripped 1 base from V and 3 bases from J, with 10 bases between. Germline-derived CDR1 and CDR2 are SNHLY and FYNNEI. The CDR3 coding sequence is TGTGCCAGCAGTGAAGGGACCGAGTACTACGAGCAGTACTTC. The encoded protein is CASSEGTEYYEQYF.

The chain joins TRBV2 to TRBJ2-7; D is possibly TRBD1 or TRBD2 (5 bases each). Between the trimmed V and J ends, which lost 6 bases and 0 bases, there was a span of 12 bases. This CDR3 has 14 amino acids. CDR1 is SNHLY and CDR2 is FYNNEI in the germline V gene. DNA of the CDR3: TGTGCCAGCAGCTCGGCAGGGAGCTCCTACGAGCAGTACTTC. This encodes CASSSAGSSYEQYF.

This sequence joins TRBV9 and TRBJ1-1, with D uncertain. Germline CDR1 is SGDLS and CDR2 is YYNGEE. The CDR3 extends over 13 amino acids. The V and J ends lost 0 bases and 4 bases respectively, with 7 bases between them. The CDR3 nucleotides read TGTGCCAGCAGCGTAGAGTTGTCCACTGAAGCTTTCTTT. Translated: CASSVELSTEAFF.

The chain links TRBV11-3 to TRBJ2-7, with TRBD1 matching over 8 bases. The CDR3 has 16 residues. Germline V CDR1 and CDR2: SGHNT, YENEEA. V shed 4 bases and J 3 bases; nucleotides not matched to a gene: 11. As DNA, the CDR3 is TGTGCCAGCAGCTCTTTCGGGGACAGGAGCCGCTACGAGCAGTACTTC. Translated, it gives CASSSFGDRSRYEQYF.

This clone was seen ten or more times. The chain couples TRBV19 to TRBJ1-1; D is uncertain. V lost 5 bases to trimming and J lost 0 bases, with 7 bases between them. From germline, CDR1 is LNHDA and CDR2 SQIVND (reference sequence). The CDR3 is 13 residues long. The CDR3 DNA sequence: TGTGCCAGTAGTTGGAGGGTGAACACTGAAGCTTTCTTT. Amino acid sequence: CASSWRVNTEAFF.

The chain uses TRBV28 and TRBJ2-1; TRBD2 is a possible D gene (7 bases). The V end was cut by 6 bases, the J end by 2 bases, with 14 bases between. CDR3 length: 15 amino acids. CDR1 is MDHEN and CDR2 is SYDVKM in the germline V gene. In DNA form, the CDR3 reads TGTGCCAGCAGGGGGGGGCAAGGTACCTACAATGAGCAGTTCTTC. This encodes CASRGGQGTYNEQFF.

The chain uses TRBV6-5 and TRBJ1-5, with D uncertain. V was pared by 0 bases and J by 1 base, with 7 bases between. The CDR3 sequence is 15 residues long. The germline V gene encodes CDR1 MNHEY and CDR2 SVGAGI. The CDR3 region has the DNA TGTGCCAGCAGTTACTCGTCGGGGAGCAATCAGCCCCAGCATTTT. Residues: CASSYSSGSNQPQHF.

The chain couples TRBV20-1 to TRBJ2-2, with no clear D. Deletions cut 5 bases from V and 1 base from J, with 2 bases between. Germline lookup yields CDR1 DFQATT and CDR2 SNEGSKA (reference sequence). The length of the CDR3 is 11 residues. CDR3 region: CSALNTGELFF. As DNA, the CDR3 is TGCAGTGCTTTGAACACCGGGGAGCTGTTTTTT.

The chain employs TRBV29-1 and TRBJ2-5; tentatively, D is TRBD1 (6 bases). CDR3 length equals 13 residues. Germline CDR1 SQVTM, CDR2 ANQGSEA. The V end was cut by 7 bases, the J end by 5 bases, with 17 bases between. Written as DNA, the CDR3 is TGCAGCGCTATACACAGGGTTGGTGAGACCCAGTACTTC. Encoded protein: CSAIHRVGETQYF.